A single sample is the source of the 21 T cell receptor beta chains below, sequenced in a study of T cell responses to AZD1222 COVID-19 vaccine. Data came from immunoSEQ multiplex PCR; TCRdb stores just in-frame clones and leaves some out. Counted here are roughly 100,000 clones, about 90% occurring once; the ten biggest clones make up 4% to 5.5%. The sample consisted of peripheral blood, taken on day 0 of AZD1222 vaccination. All receptors come from an adult in good health.

The chain combines TRBV4-2 with TRBJ2-7, with 9 bases lining up with TRBD2. V lost 1 base to trimming and J lost 5 bases; unmatched junction nucleotides: 6. The CDR3 loop spans 15 amino acids. Germline CDR1 and CDR2: LGHNA and YNFKEQ. Here the CDR3 DNA reads TGTGCCAGCAGCCAAGGTAGCGGGGGAATCAACGAGCAGTACTTC. This sequence encodes CASSQGSGGINEQYF.

This clone was seen only once. This chain links TRBV7-2 with TRBJ1-4; D is undetermined. CDR1 and CDR2 (germline): SGHTA, FQGNSA. This CDR3 is built from 13 residues. Trimming took 5 bases from V and 4 from J, leaving 8 bases between them. The CDR3 reads CASSQGLNEKLFF. CDR3 in DNA: TGTGCCAGCAGCCAAGGTCTTAATGAAAAACTGTTTTTT.

This clone was found once. V and J are TRBV14 and TRBJ2-1; maybe TRBD1 (6 bases). The CDR3 runs 13 residues. Germline V CDR1 and CDR2: SGHDN, FVKESK. Trimming removed 4 bases at V and 12 bases at J, with 16 bases between. CDR3 sequence reads: CASSRILTGSQFF. For the CDR3, the DNA is TGTGCCAGCAGCCGGATCCTTACAGGGTCGCAGTTCTTC.

The rearrangement joins TRBV30 to TRBJ2-3; 9 positions match TRBD2. The germline gives CDR1 GTSNPN, CDR2 SVGIG (reference sequence). The CDR3 spans 14 residues. V trimming: 3 bases; J trimming: 4 bases; junction bases outside the gene matches: 5. CDR3 bases: TGTGCCTGGAGCGGACTAGCGTCCGCAGATACGCAGTATTTT. It encodes CAWSGLASADTQYF.

The V gene is TRBV4-3, the J gene TRBJ2-2; the match to TRBD1 covers 8 bases. V gave up 9 bases and J gave up 5 bases; unmatched junction bases: 2. Germline V gene data show CDR1 as LGHNA and CDR2 as YSLEER. The CDR3 consists of 12 residues. CDR3 DNA sequence: TGCGCCAGTAGACAGGGGACCGGGGAGCTGTTTTTT. As protein: CASRQGTGELFF.

V is TRBV27 and J is TRBJ2-2; D remains unclear. Germline V gene lookup returns CDR1 MNHEY and CDR2 SMNVEV (reference sequence). The V and J ends lost 6 bases and 7 bases respectively, with 6 bases between them. The CDR3 runs 11 residues. CDR3 region: CASRTDGELFF. Written as DNA, the CDR3 is TGTGCCAGCAGAACGGACGGGGAGCTGTTTTTT.

V usage is TRBV10-1 and J usage is TRBJ2-7; 8 bases line up with TRBD1. The germline V gene has CDR1 WNHNN and CDR2 SYGVQD (reference sequence). V was pared by 4 bases and J by 5 bases, with 7 bases of the junction left unmatched. This CDR3 comprises 14 residues. The CDR3 is CASSAPGQEDEQYF. In DNA, the CDR3 is TGCGCCAGCAGTGCTCCGGGACAGGAGGACGAGCAGTACTTC.

V is TRBV2 and J is TRBJ2-5, with 14 bases lining up with TRBD2. The CDR3 is 16 residues long. Germline loops: CDR1 SNHLY, CDR2 FYNNEI. Trimming took 5 bases from V and 5 from J; bases not matched to a gene: 7. The CDR3 spells CASSSGLAGAAETQYF. CDR3 bases: TGTGCCAGCAGTTCGGGACTAGCGGGGGCCGCGGAGACCCAGTACTTC. Filled out from reference TRBV2 and TRBJ2-5, the complete variable domain reads EPEVTQTPSHQVTQMGQEVILRCVPISNHLYFYWYRQILGQKVEFLVSFYNNEISEKSEIFDDQFSVERPDGSNFTLKIRSTKLEDSAMYFCASSSGLAGAAETQYFGPGTRLLVL.

This clone was picked up one time. This chain joins TRBV4-1 and TRBJ2-1; a possible D gene is TRBD2 (7 bases). CDR3 length: 16 amino acids. Trimming took off 4 bases at V and 3 bases at J, with 16 bases between the two ends. Germline values: CDR1 MGHRA, CDR2 YSYEKL. CDR3 in amino acids: CASSPGEGGVYNEQFF. CDR3 nucleotides: TGCGCCAGCAGCCCCGGGGAGGGGGGAGTCTACAATGAGCAGTTCTTC.

The chain links TRBV3-1 (or the pseudogene TRBV3-2) to TRBJ2-2; TRBD1 matches at 9 bases. Germline values: CDR1 LGHDT, CDR2 YNNKEL (reference sequence). The ends lost 1 base at V and 7 bases at J; junction bases unmatched: 10. The CDR3 is 17 amino acids. Here the CDR3 reads CASSQGLGQGRSGELFF. Here the CDR3 DNA reads TGTGCCAGCAGCCAAGGGTTGGGACAGGGAAGAAGCGGGGAGCTGTTTTTT.

The chain employs TRBV3-1 (or the pseudogene TRBV3-2) and TRBJ2-1; 10 bases are shared with TRBD2. After removal of 6 bases from V and 9 bases from J, the junction contained 11 bases not matched to a gene. The CDR3 consists of 15 residues. The V gene's germline CDR1 is LGHDT and CDR2 YNNKEL (reference sequence). The chain's CDR3 is CASRSSAGGPVEQFF. The CDR3 DNA follows: TGTGCCAGCAGGAGTTCAGCGGGGGGGCCGGTTGAGCAGTTCTTC.

The chain employs TRBV18 and TRBJ2-1; 8 bases agree with TRBD1. The length of the CDR3 is 14 residues. V dropped 5 bases and J dropped 8; count of bases not matched to a gene: 8. Germline V lookup: CDR1 KGHSH, CDR2 LQKENI. CDR3 region: CASSSDRGRDEQFF. The CDR3 DNA reads TGTGCCAGCTCATCCGACAGGGGACGAGATGAGCAGTTCTTC.

Here the CDR3 reads CASSLGPTTENTEAFF. CDR3 sequence (DNA): TGTGCCAGCAGCTTAGGGCCCACGACGGAAAACACTGAAGCTTTCTTT. The rearrangement joins TRBV5-6 to TRBJ1-1; D ambiguous. Per the germline V gene, CDR1 is SGHDT and CDR2 is YYEEEE. V was trimmed by 2 bases and J by 2 bases, leaving 16 bases between them. This CDR3 is built from 16 residues.

Points on this clone: The junction does not match germline at one end; this may be a read error. The V gene is TRBV3-1 (or the pseudogene TRBV3-2), the J gene TRBJ1-5; D is possibly TRBD1 (5 bases). This CDR3 spans 14 amino acids. CDR1 and CDR2 (germline): LGHDT, YNNKEL (reference sequence). The CDR3 DNA follows: TGTGCCAGCAGCTCACAGGTTAGCGATCAGCCCCAGCATTTT. It is translated as CASSSQVSDQPQHF.

The J gene is TRBJ2-7, the V gene TRBV4-1; D is uncertain. The CDR3 contains 16 residues. V lost 0 bases to trimming and J lost 3 bases, with 15 bases between them. CDR1 and CDR2 from the germline V gene are MGHRA and YSYEKL. CDR3 bases: TGCGCCAGCAGCCAAGAACGAACTGGACGAATCTACGAGCAGTACTTC. Translating gives CASSQERTGRIYEQYF.

This chain joins TRBV4-1 and TRBJ2-7, with a weak D call TRBD1 (6 bases). The CDR3 length is 16 residues. V shed 0 bases and J shed 5 bases, with 17 bases lying between them. Germline assignment: CDR1 MGHRA and CDR2 YSYEKL. The CDR3 here is CASSQDQAGTQNEQYF. DNA for the CDR3: TGCGCCAGCAGCCAAGACCAGGCAGGGACACAGAACGAGCAGTACTTC.

The rearrangement uses TRBV30 and TRBJ1-1; 9 bases align to TRBD1. Germline CDR1 GTSNPN, CDR2 SVGIG (reference sequence). The CDR3 has 12 amino acids. Trimming took 8 bases from V and 3 from J; bases not matched to a gene: 4. This CDR3 reads CAGDRVHTEAFF. Written as DNA, the CDR3 is TGTGCCGGGGACAGGGTCCACACTGAAGCTTTCTTT.

The chain links TRBV28 to TRBJ2-7; 10 bases map to TRBD2. CDR3 size: 15 residues. Trimming at V came to 6 bases and at J to 4 bases, leaving 9 bases not matched to a gene. Per the germline V gene, CDR1 is MDHEN and CDR2 is SYDVKM. The CDR3 loop reads CASSQGLASMYEQYF. CDR3 DNA sequence: TGTGCCAGCAGCCAGGGACTAGCGAGCATGTACGAGCAGTACTTC.

This chain links TRBV18 with TRBJ1-6; 7 nucleotides align to TRBD1. V gave up 2 bases and J gave up 7 bases; unmatched junction bases: 5. CDR3 length equals 15 residues. CDR1 is KGHSH and CDR2 is LQKENI in the germline V gene. In DNA form, the CDR3 reads TGTGCCAGCTCACCAGAGGCAGGGGGGAATTCACCCCTCCACTTT. Encoded protein: CASSPEAGGNSPLHF.

The rearrangement uses TRBV19 and TRBJ2-7, with 11 nucleotides matching TRBD2. The CDR3 loop spans 15 amino acids. The germline CDR1 and CDR2 sequences are LNHDA and SQIVND (reference sequence). Trimming removed 5 bases from V and 1 base from J; junction bases left unmatched: 4. CDR3 in amino acids: CASSASSGGSYEQYF. The CDR3 nucleotides are TGTGCCAGTAGTGCCTCTAGCGGGGGGTCCTACGAGCAGTACTTC.

This rearrangement joins TRBV3-1 (or the pseudogene TRBV3-2) to TRBJ1-6; 9 positions agree with TRBD1. Trimming removed 5 bases from V and 9 bases from J; junction bases left unmatched: 11. The germline gives CDR1 LGHDT, CDR2 YNNKEL (reference sequence). The CDR3 loop spans 16 amino acids. This CDR3 reads CASSIGTGNMGSPLHF. Written as DNA, the CDR3 is TGTGCCAGCAGCATCGGGACAGGGAATATGGGTTCACCCCTCCACTTT.